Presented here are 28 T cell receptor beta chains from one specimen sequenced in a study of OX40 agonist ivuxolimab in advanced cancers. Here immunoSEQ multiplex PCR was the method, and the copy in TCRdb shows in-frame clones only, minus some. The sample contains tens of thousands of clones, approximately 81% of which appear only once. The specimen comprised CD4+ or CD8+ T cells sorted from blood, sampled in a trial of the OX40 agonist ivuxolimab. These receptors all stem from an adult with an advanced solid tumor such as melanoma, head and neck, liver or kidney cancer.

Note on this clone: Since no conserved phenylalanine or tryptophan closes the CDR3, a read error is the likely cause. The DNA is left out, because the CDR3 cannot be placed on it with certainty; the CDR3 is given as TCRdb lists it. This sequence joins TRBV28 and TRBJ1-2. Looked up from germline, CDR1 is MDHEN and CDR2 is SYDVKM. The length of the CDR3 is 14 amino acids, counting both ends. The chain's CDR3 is CASSSPSDVILPGM.

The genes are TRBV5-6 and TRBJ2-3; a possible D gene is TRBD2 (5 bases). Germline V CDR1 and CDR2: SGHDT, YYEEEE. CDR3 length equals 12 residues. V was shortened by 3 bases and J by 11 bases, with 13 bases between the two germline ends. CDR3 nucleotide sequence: TGTGCCAGCAGCTCCCGGACTGGAGTGCAGTATTTT. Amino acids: CASSSRTGVQYF.

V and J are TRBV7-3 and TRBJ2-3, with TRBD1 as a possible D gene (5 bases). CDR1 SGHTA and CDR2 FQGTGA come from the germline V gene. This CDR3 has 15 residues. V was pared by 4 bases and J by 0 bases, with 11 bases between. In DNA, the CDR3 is TGTGCCAGCAGCTACCAGGGTGCTAGCACAGATACGCAGTATTTT. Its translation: CASSYQGASTDTQYF.

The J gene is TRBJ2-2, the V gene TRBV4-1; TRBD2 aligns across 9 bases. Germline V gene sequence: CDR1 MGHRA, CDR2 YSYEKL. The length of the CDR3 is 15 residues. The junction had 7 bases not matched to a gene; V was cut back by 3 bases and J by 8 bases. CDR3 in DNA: TGCGCCAGCAGCCATTTAAGCGGGGGGTATGGGGAGCTGTTTTTT. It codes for CASSHLSGGYGELFF.

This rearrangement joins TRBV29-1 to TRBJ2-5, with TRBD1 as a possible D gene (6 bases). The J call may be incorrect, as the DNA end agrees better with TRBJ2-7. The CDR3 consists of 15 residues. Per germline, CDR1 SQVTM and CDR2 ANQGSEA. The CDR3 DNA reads TGCAGCGTTGAAGGTCAGGGGAAAAGTCCCTACGAGCAGTACTTC. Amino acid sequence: CSVEGQGKSPYEQYF.

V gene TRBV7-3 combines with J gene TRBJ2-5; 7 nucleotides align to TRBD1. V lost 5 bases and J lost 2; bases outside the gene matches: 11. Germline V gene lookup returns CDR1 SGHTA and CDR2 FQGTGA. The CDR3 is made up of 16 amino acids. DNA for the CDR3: TGTGCCAGCAGCACCTCTGTGGGACAGCCTCAAGAGACCCAGTACTTC. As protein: CASSTSVGQPQETQYF.

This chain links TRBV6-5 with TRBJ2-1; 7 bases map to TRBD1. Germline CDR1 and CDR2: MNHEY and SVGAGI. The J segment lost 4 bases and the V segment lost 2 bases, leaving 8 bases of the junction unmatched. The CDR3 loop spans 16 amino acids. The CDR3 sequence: CASSYETGRKYNEQFF. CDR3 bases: TGTGCCAGCAGTTACGAGACAGGGAGAAAGTACAATGAGCAGTTCTTC.

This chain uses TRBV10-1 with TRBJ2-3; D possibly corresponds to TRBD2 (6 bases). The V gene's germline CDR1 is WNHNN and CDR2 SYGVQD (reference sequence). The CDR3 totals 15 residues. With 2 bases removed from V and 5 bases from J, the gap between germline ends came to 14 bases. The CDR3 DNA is TGCGCCAGCAGTGAGCGGGGAGGATTAGAAGATACGCAGTATTTT. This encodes CASSERGGLEDTQYF.

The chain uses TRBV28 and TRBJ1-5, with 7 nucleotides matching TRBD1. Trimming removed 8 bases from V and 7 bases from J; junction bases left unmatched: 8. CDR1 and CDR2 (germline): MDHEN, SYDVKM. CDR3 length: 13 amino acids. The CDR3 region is CASRTTTGQPQHF. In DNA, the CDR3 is TGTGCCAGCCGCACAACGACAGGGCAGCCCCAGCATTTT.

The CDR3, as DNA: TGTGCCACCCTGTTGACAGGATGGGGAGAGACCCAGTACTTC. This sequence encodes CATLLTGWGETQYF. This sequence joins TRBV6-1 and TRBJ2-5, with a tentative D call TRBD1 (6 bases). The CDR3 is 14 residues long. Germline V gene sequence: CDR1 MNHNS, CDR2 SASEGT. V lost 10 bases and J lost 4, with 19 bases in between.

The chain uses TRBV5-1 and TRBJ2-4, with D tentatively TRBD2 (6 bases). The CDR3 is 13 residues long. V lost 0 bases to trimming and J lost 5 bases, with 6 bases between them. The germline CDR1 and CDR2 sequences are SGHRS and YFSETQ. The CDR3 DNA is TGCGCCAGCAGCTTGGGCGGGGAAAACATTCAGTACTTC. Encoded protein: CASSLGGENIQYF. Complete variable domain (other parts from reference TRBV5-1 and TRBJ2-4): KAGVTQTPRYLIKTRGQQVTLSCSPISGHRSVSWYQQTPGQGLQFLFEYFSETQRNKGNFPGRFSGRQFSNSRSEMNVSTLELGDSALYLCASSLGGENIQYFGAGTRLSVL.

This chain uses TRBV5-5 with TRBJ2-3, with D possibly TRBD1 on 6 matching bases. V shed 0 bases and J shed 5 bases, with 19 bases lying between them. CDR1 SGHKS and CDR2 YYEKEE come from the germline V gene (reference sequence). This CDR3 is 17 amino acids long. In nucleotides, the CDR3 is TGTGCCAGCAGCTTGGCCCCTGGAACAGGGACGTTAGATACGCAGTATTTT. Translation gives CASSLAPGTGTLDTQYF.

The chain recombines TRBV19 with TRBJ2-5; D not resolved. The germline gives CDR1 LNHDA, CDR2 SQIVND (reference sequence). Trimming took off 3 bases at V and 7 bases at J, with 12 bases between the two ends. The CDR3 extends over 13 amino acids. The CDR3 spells CASSINEVATQYF. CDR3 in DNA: TGTGCCAGTAGTATTAACGAAGTGGCGACCCAGTACTTC.

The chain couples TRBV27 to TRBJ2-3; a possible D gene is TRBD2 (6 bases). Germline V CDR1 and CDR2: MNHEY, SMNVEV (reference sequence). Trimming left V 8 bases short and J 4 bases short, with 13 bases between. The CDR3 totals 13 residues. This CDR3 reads CASANGGPDTQYF. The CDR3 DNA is TGTGCCAGCGCCAACGGGGGTCCAGATACGCAGTATTTT.

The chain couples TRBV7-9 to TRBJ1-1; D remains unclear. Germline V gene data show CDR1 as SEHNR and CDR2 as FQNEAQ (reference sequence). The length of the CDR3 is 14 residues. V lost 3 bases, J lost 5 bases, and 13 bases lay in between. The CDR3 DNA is TGTGCCAGCAGCTTGTGGCGGATTAATACTGAAGCTTTCTTT. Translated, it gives CASSLWRINTEAFF.

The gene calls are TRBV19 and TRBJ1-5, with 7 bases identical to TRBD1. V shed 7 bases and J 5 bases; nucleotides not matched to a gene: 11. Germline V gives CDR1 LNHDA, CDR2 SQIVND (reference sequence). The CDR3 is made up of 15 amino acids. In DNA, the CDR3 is TGTGCCAGTACCCTGGGGACAGCAGGGCATCAGCCCCAGCATTTT. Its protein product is CASTLGTAGHQPQHF.

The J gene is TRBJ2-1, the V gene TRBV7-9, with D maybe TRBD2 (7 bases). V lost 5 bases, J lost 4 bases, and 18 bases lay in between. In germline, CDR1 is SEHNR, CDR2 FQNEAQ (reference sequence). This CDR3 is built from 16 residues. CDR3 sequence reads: CASSPIGGGAYNEQFF. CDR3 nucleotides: TGTGCCAGCAGCCCGATAGGGGGGGGCGCATACAATGAGCAGTTCTTC.

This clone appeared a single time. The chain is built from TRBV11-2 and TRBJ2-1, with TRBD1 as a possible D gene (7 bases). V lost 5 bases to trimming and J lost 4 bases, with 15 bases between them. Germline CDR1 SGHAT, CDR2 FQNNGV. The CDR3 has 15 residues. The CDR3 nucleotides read TGTGCCAGCAGCCCCCAGGGGGGCCGATACAATGAGCAGTTCTTC. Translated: CASSPQGGRYNEQFF.

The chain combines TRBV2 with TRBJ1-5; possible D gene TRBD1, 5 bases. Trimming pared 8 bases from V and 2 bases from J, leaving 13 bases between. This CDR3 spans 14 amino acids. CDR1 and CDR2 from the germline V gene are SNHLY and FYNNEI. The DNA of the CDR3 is TGTGCCAGCGGTGGGGGGTATGGCAATCAGCCCCAGCATTTT. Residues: CASGGGYGNQPQHF.

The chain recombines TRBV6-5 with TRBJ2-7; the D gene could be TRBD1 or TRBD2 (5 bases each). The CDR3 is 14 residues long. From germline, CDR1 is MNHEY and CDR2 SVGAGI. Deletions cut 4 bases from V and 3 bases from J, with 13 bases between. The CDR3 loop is CASSWGRSFYEQYF. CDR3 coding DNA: TGTGCCAGCAGTTGGGGACGGTCCTTCTACGAGCAGTACTTC.

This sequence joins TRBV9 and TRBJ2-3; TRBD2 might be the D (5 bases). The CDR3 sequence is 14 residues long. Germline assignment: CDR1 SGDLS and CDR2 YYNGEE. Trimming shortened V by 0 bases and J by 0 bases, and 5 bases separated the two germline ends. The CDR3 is CASSVGGSTDTQYF. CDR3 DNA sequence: TGTGCCAGCAGCGTAGGAGGGAGCACAGATACGCAGTATTTT. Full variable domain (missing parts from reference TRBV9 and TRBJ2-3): DSGVTQTPKHLITATGQRVTLRCSPRSGDLSVYWYQQSLDQGLQFLIQYYNGEERAKGNILERFSAQQFPDLHSELNLSSLELGDSALYFCASSVGGSTDTQYFGPGTRLTVL.

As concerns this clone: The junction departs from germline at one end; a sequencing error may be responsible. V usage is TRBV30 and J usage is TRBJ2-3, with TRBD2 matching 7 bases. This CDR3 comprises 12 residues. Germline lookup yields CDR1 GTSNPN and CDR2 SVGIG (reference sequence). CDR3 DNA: TGTGCCTGGGGACTAGACACAGATACGCGGTATTTT. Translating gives CAWGLDTDTRYF.

This chain's CDR3 is CASSPPANSPLHF. The CDR3 nucleotides read TGTGCCAGCAGCCCCCCAGCTAATTCACCCCTCCACTTT. This chain uses TRBV7-8 with TRBJ1-6, with unresolved D. V was shortened by 5 bases and J by 6 bases, with 8 bases between the two germline ends. The germline V gene encodes CDR1 SGHVS and CDR2 FQNEAQ. The CDR3 covers 13 residues.

The CDR3 nucleotides are TGTGCCAGCAGTGAGTTTTACAGGGAATCAGATACGCAGTATTTT. Translating it yields CASSEFYRESDTQYF. The J gene is TRBJ2-3, the V gene TRBV6-1, with D possibly matching TRBD1 (6 bases). Germline CDR1 is MNHNS and CDR2 is SASEGT. This CDR3 is built from 15 residues. Trimming removed 3 bases at V and 4 bases at J, with 14 bases between.

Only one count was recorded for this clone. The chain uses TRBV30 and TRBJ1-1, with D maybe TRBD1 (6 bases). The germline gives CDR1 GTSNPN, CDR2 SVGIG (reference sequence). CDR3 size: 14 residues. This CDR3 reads CTQTGTIMNTEAFF. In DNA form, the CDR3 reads TGTACCCAAACCGGGACAATTATGAACACTGAAGCTTTCTTT. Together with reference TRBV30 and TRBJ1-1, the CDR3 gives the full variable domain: SQTIHQWPATLVQPVGSPLSLECTVEGTSNPNLYWYRQAAGRGLQLLFYSVGIGQISSEVPQNLSASRPQDRQFILSSKKLLLSDSGFYLCTQTGTIMNTEAFFGQGTRLTVV.

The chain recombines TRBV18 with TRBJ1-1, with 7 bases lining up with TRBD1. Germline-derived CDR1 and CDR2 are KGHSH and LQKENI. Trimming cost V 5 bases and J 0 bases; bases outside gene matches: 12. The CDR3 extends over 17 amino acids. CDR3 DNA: TGTGCCAGCTCAAGGAGTGAGGGGGCCCAAGTGAACACTGAAGCTTTCTTT. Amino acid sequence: CASSRSEGAQVNTEAFF.

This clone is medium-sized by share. In DNA form, the CDR3 reads TGTGCCAGCAGCTCACATGACAGGAGAGGAGTACGCTCACCCCTCCACTTT. Amino acid sequence: CASSSHDRRGVRSPLHF. The V and J genes are TRBV7-9 and TRBJ1-6; weak D call: TRBD1 (6 bases). Germline V gene lookup returns CDR1 SEHNR and CDR2 FQNEAQ (reference sequence). Deletions cut 4 bases from V and 10 bases from J, with 23 bases between. The CDR3 totals 17 residues.

The CDR3, as DNA: TGTGCCAGCAGCTTGATACACGGGGGTCCCTACGAGCAGTACTTC. Translated, it gives CASSLIHGGPYEQYF. J is TRBJ2-7 and V is TRBV5-6; a weak D match, TRBD2 (6 bases). The CDR3 loop spans 15 amino acids. Germline V gives CDR1 SGHDT, CDR2 YYEEEE. The V gene lost 1 base and the J gene lost 2 bases, with 13 bases spanning the gap.